This T cell receptor (beta chain) was identified in a study of siplizumab effects on memory and regulatory T cells. The study, taken as a whole, reports: Siplizumab cultures yielded proliferating Tregs whose suppressive function was not confirmed. The diversity of naive T cells seemed greater than that of memory cells, and their alloresponse contribution seemed major. An assignable naive or memory phenotype was lacking in roughly 75-95% of proliferating CD4+ or CD8+ clones.

A note on this clone: Its antigen is not known.

Per sample, 95,000 to 100,000 TCR templates were assayed. The repertoire was sequenced with immunoSEQ multiplex PCR; TCRdb's copy has only in-frame clones and lacks some. This table has roughly 120,000 clones, roughly nine tenths appearing once. The germline V gene encodes CDR1 SGHVS and CDR2 FQNEAQ. V lost 4 bases to trimming and J lost 2 bases, with 13 bases between them. CDR3 length: 15 residues. The sample was Tregs sorted from blood. The chain combines TRBV7-8 with TRBJ2-3; the D gene is possibly TRBD1 (6 bases). The receptor was derived from a human donor in good health. The CDR3 DNA sequence: TGTGCCAGCAGCTATCGACAGGCCTTCACAGATACGCAGTATTTT. Its translation is CASSYRQAFTDTQYF.